This TCR beta chain was retrieved from a study of blood T cell repertoires in COVID-19. Background on the study: The origin of the acute and convalescent COVID-19 samples was the United States, Italy and Spain. T cells, B-cell-depleted T cells, or PBMCs provided the cDNA or gDNA that served as material.

Original processing notes: Amplification with reference gene primers provided the estimates of nucleated cell counts. Clones were read by immunoSEQ multiplex PCR, and TCRdb kept only the in-frame ones, dropping some. V and J calls and clone size follow that table, whereas D and trimming were derived from the DNA. Of approximately 130,000 clones listed, more than 80% were seen once; the top ten hold 4.3%. Trimming removed 4 bases at V and 3 bases at J, with 16 bases between. The CDR3 spans 15 residues. CDR1 SGHRS and CDR2 YFSETQ come from the germline V gene. This receptor was obtained from a human donor in a cohort sampled during active COVID-19. The V call is TRBV5-1, the J call TRBJ1-1, with unresolved D. Specimen: peripheral blood. Here the CDR3 DNA reads TGCGCCAGCAGCCCCGGTCCGGGTTTAGACACTGAAGCTTTCTTT. It codes for CASSPGPGLDTEAFF.